The text below deals with one T cell receptor (beta chain). Its antigen is unidentified. V dropped 3 bases and J dropped 3 bases, with 15 bases sitting between them. Per germline, CDR1 SEHNR and CDR2 FQNEAQ (reference sequence). The CDR3 runs 15 residues. Assay used: immunoSEQ multiplex PCR; TCRdb lists only in-frame clones, some missing. The table has roughly 36,000 clones, over 75% seen once. The data stem from a study of CD4 T cells in relation to SARS-CoV-2 and coronaviruses. Study details: Convalescent patients were 8 males and a few females; two were Hispanic. The restricting HLA molecule for shared crossreactive spike epitopes was mapped. Findings and limits, study-wide: Around two thirds of donors had memory CD4+ clonotypes crossrecognizing SARS-CoV-2 and common cold coronavirus spike. Each donor contributed either pre-pandemic or post-infection samples, not both.

The clonotype comes from an adult with COVID-19. The V gene is TRBV7-9, the J gene TRBJ2-7; D is perhaps TRBD2 (6 bases). Sequencing used memory CD4+ T cells from PBMCs. The CDR3 loop is CASSFGGSADYEQYF. CDR3 sequence (DNA): TGTGCCAGCAGCTTCGGGGGTAGCGCCGACTACGAGCAGTACTTC. The variable domain in full, with the rest retrieved from reference TRBV7-9 and TRBJ2-7, is DTGVSQNPRHKITKRGQNVTFRCDPISEHNRLYWYRQTLGQGPEFLTYFQNEAQLEKSRLLSDRFSAERPKGSFSTLEIQRTEQGDSAMYLCASSFGGSADYEQYFGPGTRLTVT.